These T cell receptor beta chains were read from a single sample in a study of T-cell reconstitution after alpha-beta-depleted transplantation in children. From the PCR reads, TCRdb called clonotypes with MiXCR, one entry per CDR3 protein. The table lists some 200,000 distinct CDR3 sequences, 8.4% of them singletons. This material consisted of PBMCs, mostly from graft donor cells, taken 360 days after TCRalphabeta/CD19-depleted stem cell transplant. The receptors originated from a male patient aged 2-10 years who had a stem cell transplant for acute myeloid leukemia, so the T cells may come from the graft donor. The CDR3 runs from the conserved cysteine through the conserved F or W. The size of a clone is reported for some rows only, either as once, few or many, or as a class for expanded clones.

CDR3 length: 14
J gene: TRBJ2-5
clone size: .
V gene: TRBV5-1
CDR3 protein: CASSVRQIQETQYF

CDR3 length: 16
J gene: TRBJ1-1
clone size: few
V gene: TRBV29-1
CDR3 protein: CSVEPVEGWTAIEAFF

CDR3 length: 14
J gene: TRBJ2-3
clone size: .
V gene: TRBV19
CDR3 protein: CASSIIGSTDTQYF

CDR3 length: 14
J gene: TRBJ2-5
clone size: .
V gene: TRBV5-1
CDR3 protein: CASSLGQTQETQYF

CDR3 length: 15
J gene: TRBJ1-1
clone size: few
V gene: TRBV20-1
CDR3 protein: CSARSIQGAGTEAFF

CDR3 length: 14
J gene: TRBJ2-5
clone size: few
V gene: TRBV12-3/TRBV12-4
CDR3 protein: CASRAGAVQETQYF

CDR3 length: 13
J gene: TRBJ1-2
clone size: few
V gene: TRBV12-3/TRBV12-4
CDR3 protein: CASSPQGVYGYTF

CDR3 length: 14
J gene: TRBJ2-5
clone size: .
V gene: TRBV7-6
CDR3 protein: CASSLERGRETQYF

CDR3 length: 13
J gene: TRBJ1-2
clone size: .
V gene: TRBV9
CDR3 protein: CASVRDRASGYTF

CDR3 length: 14
J gene: TRBJ2-2
clone size: many
V gene: TRBV14
CDR3 protein: CASSQIRGPGELFF

CDR3 length: 16
J gene: TRBJ2-3
clone size: many
V gene: TRBV7-2
CDR3 protein: CASSLLSRGTTDTQYF

CDR3 length: 14
J gene: TRBJ2-1
clone size: few
V gene: TRBV7-4
CDR3 protein: CASSTTGGRNEQFF

CDR3 length: 15
J gene: TRBJ1-1
clone size: .
V gene: TRBV4-2
CDR3 protein: CASSHPFQGNTEAFF

CDR3 length: 15
J gene: TRBJ2-3
clone size: .
V gene: TRBV12-3/TRBV12-4
CDR3 protein: CASSPRLADTDTQYF

CDR3 length: 14
J gene: TRBJ1-1
clone size: many
V gene: TRBV20-1
CDR3 protein: CSARRGAMDTEAFF

CDR3 length: 17
J gene: TRBJ2-7
clone size: many
V gene: TRBV6-5
CDR3 protein: CASSYRDGTSGSYEQYF

CDR3 length: 15
J gene: TRBJ1-6
clone size: few
V gene: TRBV5-1
CDR3 protein: CASSLRTGEDSPLHF

CDR3 length: 12
J gene: TRBJ2-7
clone size: many
V gene: TRBV20-1
CDR3 protein: CSARVQGYEQYF

CDR3 length: 15
J gene: TRBJ2-7
clone size: many
V gene: TRBV4-3
CDR3 protein: CASSPRQGEGYEQYF

CDR3 length: 16
J gene: TRBJ2-3
clone size: few
V gene: TRBV14
CDR3 protein: CASSHPNLAGADTQYF

CDR3 length: 15
J gene: TRBJ2-7
clone size: .
V gene: TRBV16
CDR3 protein: CASSQSGVPSYEQYF

CDR3 length: 15
J gene: TRBJ2-1
clone size: few
V gene: TRBV28
CDR3 protein: CASSFLGPRGNEQFF

CDR3 length: 14
J gene: TRBJ2-1
clone size: .
V gene: TRBV5-4
CDR3 protein: CASSLPGLLSEQFF

CDR3 length: 16
J gene: TRBJ2-1
clone size: few
V gene: TRBV7-9
CDR3 protein: CASSEWAGVVYNEQFF

CDR3 length: 17
J gene: TRBJ2-3
clone size: many
V gene: TRBV12-3/TRBV12-4
CDR3 protein: CASSLVRTSGGRGTQYF

CDR3 length: 14
J gene: TRBJ2-5
clone size: few
V gene: TRBV12-3/TRBV12-4
CDR3 protein: CASSDGGGGETQYF

CDR3 length: 14
J gene: TRBJ1-5
clone size: few
V gene: TRBV12-3/TRBV12-4
CDR3 protein: CASRDQGAYQPQHF

CDR3 length: 16
J gene: TRBJ2-2
clone size: many
V gene: TRBV12-3/TRBV12-4
CDR3 protein: CASSLTLGWGTGELFF

CDR3 length: 17
J gene: TRBJ2-7
clone size: many
V gene: TRBV7-2
CDR3 protein: CASSSAPGTGLFYEQYF

CDR3 length: 14
J gene: TRBJ2-7
clone size: many
V gene: TRBV6-1
CDR3 protein: CASRNGLSSYEQYF

CDR3 length: 17
J gene: TRBJ1-1
clone size: .
V gene: TRBV5-5
CDR3 protein: CASSSGLGRGRDTEAFF

CDR3 length: 16
J gene: TRBJ2-7
clone size: few
V gene: TRBV7-2
CDR3 protein: CASSSPLAGGPLEQYF

CDR3 length: 13
J gene: TRBJ1-1
clone size: many
V gene: TRBV20-1
CDR3 protein: CSATTGTATEAFF

CDR3 length: 14
J gene: TRBJ2-3
clone size: .
V gene: TRBV6-5
CDR3 protein: CASSWGLSTDTQYF

CDR3 length: 16
J gene: TRBJ2-7
clone size: many
V gene: TRBV7-2
CDR3 protein: CASSLGLAFRSYEQYF

CDR3 length: 15
J gene: TRBJ1-1
clone size: few
V gene: TRBV5-5
CDR3 protein: CASSPEGRWGTEAFF

CDR3 length: 15
J gene: TRBJ1-1
clone size: .
V gene: TRBV7-6
CDR3 protein: CASSIGTGGSTEAFF

CDR3 length: 13
J gene: TRBJ2-7
clone size: many
V gene: TRBV20-1
CDR3 protein: CSASRAGGYEQYF

CDR3 length: 13
J gene: TRBJ1-5
clone size: few
V gene: TRBV20-1
CDR3 protein: CSALGRFNQPQHF

CDR3 length: 15
J gene: TRBJ1-6
clone size: .
V gene: TRBV5-1
CDR3 protein: CASSLADRNNSPLHF

CDR3 length: 15
J gene: TRBJ2-1
clone size: .
V gene: TRBV9
CDR3 protein: CASSVSQGPYNEQFF

CDR3 length: 12
J gene: TRBJ2-5
clone size: .
V gene: TRBV12-3/TRBV12-4
CDR3 protein: CASSSEVGTQYF

CDR3 length: 15
J gene: TRBJ2-2
clone size: few
V gene: TRBV4-2
CDR3 protein: CASSQEQFHTGELFF

CDR3 length: 15
J gene: TRBJ2-3
clone size: many
V gene: TRBV12-3/TRBV12-4
CDR3 protein: CASSESSGTIDPQYF

CDR3 length: 14
J gene: TRBJ1-1
clone size: few
V gene: TRBV6-1
CDR3 protein: CASSKDRVGTEAFF

CDR3 length: 15
J gene: TRBJ1-1
clone size: .
V gene: TRBV19
CDR3 protein: CASSIPRQGNTEAFF

CDR3 length: 9
J gene: TRBJ2-1
clone size: many
V gene: TRBV29-1
CDR3 protein: CSVEVEQFF

CDR3 length: 14
J gene: TRBJ2-4
clone size: few
V gene: TRBV18
CDR3 protein: CASSPTVAKNIQYF

CDR3 length: 13
J gene: TRBJ2-2
clone size: many
V gene: TRBV7-2
CDR3 protein: CASSRDPTGELFF

CDR3 length: 12
J gene: TRBJ2-2
clone size: few
V gene: TRBV10-3
CDR3 protein: CAIGGSTGELFF

CDR3 length: 13
J gene: TRBJ2-1
clone size: few
V gene: TRBV18
CDR3 protein: CASSPSTSGEQFF

CDR3 length: 17
J gene: TRBJ2-6
clone size: few
V gene: TRBV5-6
CDR3 protein: CASSLKAGTSGANVLTF

CDR3 length: 16
J gene: TRBJ2-2
clone size: .
V gene: TRBV14
CDR3 protein: CASSQEPRTNTGELFF